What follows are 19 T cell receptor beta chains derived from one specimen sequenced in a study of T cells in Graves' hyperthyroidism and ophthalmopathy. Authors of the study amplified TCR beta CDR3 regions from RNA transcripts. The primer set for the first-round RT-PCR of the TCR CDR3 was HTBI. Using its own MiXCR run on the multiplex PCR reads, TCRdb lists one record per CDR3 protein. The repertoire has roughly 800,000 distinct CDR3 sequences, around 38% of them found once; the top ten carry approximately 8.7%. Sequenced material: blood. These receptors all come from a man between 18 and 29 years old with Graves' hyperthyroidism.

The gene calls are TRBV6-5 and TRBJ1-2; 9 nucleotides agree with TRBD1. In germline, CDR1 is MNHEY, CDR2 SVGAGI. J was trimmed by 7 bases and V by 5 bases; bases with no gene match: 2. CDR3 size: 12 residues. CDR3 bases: TGTGCCAGCAGTCGGGACAGGGCTGGCTACACCTTC. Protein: CASSRDRAGYTF.

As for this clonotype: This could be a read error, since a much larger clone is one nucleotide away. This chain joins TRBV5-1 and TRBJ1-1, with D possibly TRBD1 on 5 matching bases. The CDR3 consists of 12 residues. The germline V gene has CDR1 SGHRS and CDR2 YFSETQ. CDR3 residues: CASSLTGSEALF. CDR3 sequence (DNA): TGCGCCAGCAGCTTGACAGGATCTGAAGCTCTCTTT.

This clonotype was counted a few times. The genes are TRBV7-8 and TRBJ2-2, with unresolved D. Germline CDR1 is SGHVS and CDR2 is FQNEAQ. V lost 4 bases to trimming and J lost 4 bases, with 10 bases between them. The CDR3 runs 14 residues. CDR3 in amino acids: CASSSQTLTGELFF. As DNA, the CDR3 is TGTGCCAGCAGCTCCCAGACACTCACCGGGGAGCTGTTTTTT. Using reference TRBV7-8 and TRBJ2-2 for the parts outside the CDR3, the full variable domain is GAGVSQSPRYKVAKRGQDVALRCDPISGHVSLFWYQQALGQGPEFLTYFQNEAQLDKSGLPSDRFFAERPEGSVSTLKIQRTQQEDSAVYLCASSSQTLTGELFFGEGSRLTVL.

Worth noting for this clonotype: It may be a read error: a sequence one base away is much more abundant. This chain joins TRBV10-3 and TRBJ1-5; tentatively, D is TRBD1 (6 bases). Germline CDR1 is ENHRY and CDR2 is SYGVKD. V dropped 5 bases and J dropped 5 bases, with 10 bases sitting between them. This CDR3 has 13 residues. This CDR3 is CAISPGADQPQHF. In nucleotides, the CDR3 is TGTGCCATCAGTCCAGGGGCCGATCAGCCCCAGCATTTT.

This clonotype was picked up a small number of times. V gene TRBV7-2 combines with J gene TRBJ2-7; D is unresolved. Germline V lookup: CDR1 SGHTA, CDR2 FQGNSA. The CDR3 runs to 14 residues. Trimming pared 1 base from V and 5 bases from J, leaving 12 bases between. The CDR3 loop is CASSLDRRSHEQYF. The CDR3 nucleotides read TGTGCCAGCAGCTTAGATAGGCGGAGCCACGAGCAGTACTTC.

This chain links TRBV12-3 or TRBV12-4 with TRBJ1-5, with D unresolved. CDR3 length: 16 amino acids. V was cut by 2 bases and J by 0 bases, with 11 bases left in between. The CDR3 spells CASSLSGLGSNQPQHF. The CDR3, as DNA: TGTGCCAGCAGTTTAAGTGGGTTGGGTAGCAATCAGCCCCAGCATTTT.

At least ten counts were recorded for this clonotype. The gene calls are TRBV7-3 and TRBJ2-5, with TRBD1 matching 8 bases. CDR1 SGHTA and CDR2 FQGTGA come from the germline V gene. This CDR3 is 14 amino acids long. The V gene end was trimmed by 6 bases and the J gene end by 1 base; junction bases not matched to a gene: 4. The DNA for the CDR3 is TGTGCCAGCAGTTTGACAGGGGCCCAAGAGACCCAGTACTTC. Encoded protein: CASSLTGAQETQYF.

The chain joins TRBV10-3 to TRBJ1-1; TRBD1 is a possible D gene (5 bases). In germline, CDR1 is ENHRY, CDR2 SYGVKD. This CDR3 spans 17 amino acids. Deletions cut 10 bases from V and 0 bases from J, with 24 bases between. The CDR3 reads CASSYRQSSLMNTEAFF. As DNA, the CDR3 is TGTGCCAGCAGCTACCGACAGAGCTCCCTCATGAACACTGAAGCTTTCTTT.

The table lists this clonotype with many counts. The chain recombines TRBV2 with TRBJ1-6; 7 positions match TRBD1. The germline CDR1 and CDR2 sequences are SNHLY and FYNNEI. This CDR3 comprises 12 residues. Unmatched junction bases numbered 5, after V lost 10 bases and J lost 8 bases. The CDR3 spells CATWDRDSPLHF. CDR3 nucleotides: TGTGCCACATGGGACAGAGATTCACCCCTCCACTTT.

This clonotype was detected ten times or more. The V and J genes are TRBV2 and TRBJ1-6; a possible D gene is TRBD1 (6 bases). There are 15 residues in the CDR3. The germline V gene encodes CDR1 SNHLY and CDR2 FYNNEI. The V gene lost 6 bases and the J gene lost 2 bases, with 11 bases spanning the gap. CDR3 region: CASREQGTYNSPLHF. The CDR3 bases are TGTGCCAGCAGAGAACAGGGAACCTATAATTCACCCCTCCACTTT.

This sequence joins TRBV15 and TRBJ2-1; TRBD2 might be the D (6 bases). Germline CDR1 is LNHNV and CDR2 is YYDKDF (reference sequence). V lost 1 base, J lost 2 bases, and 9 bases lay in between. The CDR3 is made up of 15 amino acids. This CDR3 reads CATSRGSGPYNEQFF. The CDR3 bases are TGTGCCACCAGCAGAGGTAGCGGACCCTACAATGAGCAGTTCTTC.

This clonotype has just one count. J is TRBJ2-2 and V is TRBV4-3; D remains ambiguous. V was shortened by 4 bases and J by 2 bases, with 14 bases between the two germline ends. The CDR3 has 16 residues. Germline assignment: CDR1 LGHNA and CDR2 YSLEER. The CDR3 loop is CASSPPNPTNTGELFF. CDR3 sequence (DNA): TGCGCCAGCAGCCCACCGAATCCTACCAACACCGGGGAGCTGTTTTTT.

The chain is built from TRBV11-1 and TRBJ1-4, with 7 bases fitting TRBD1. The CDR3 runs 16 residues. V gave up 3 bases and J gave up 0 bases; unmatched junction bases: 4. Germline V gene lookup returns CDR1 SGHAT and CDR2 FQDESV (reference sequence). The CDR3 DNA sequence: TGTGCCAGCAGCTTTTGGCAGGGGGCAACTAATGAAAAACTGTTTTTT. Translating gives CASSFWQGATNEKLFF.

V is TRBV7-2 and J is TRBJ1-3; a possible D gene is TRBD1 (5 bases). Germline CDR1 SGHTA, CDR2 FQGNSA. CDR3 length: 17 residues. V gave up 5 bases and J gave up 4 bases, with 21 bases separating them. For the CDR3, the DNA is TGTGCCAGCAGCCCCCGGGCGTGGCAGGGCTCAGGAAACACCATATATTTT. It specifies CASSPRAWQGSGNTIYF.

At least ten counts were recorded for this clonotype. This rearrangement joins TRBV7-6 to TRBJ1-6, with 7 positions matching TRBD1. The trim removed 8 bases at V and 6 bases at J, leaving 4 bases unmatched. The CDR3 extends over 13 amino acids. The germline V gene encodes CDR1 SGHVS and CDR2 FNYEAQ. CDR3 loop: CASADRPNSPLHF. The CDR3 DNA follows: TGTGCCAGCGCGGACAGGCCTAATTCACCCCTCCACTTT.

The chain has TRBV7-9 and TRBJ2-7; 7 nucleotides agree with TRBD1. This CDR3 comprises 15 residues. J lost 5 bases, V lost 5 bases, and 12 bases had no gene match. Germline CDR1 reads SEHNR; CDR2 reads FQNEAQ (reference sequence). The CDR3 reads CASSPPDRVVDEQYF. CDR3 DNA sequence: TGTGCCAGCAGCCCCCCCGACAGGGTGGTGGACGAGCAGTACTTC. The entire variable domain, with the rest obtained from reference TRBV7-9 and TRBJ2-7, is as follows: DTGVSQNPRHKITKRGQNVTFRCDPISEHNRLYWYRQTLGQGPEFLTYFQNEAQLEKSRLLSDRFSAERPKGSFSTLEIQRTEQGDSAMYLCASSPPDRVVDEQYFGPGTRLTVT.

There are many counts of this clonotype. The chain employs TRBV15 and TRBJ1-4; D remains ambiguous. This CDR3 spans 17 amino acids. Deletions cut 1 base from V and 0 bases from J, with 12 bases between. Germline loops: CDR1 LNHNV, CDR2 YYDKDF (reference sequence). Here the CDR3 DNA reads TGTGCCACCAGCAGAGTTCCCGGACGGCCAACTAATGAAAAACTGTTTTTT. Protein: CATSRVPGRPTNEKLFF.

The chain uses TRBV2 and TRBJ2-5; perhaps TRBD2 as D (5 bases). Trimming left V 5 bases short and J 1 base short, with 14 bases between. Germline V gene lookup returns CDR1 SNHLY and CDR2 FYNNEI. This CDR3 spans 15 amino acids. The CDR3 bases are TGTGCCAGCAGTTTATGGGCGAGGGCCCAAGAGACCCAGTACTTC. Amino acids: CASSLWARAQETQYF.

The CDR3 loop reads CTDPPGRDGYTF. The CDR3 DNA reads TGTACCGATCCACCAGGGAGGGATGGCTACACCTTC. This sequence joins TRBV19 and TRBJ1-2, with D possibly matching TRBD1 (5 bases). This CDR3 contains 12 residues. The germline CDR1 and CDR2 sequences are LNHDA and SQIVND (reference sequence).